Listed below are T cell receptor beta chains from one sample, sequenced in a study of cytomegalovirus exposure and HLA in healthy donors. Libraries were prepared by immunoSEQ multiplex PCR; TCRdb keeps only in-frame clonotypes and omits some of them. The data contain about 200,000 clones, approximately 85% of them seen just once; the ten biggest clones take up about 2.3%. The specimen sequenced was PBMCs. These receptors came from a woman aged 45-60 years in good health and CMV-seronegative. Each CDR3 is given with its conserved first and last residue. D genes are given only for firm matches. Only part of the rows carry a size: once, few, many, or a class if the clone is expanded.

CDR3aa: CASRHDRVVGETQYF
CDR3nt: TGTGCCAGCAGACACGACAGGGTGGTTGGGGAGACCCAGTACTTC
j_gene: TRBJ2-5
abundance: -
d_gene: TRBD1
len: 15
v_gene: TRBV6-5

CDR3aa: CSVDRGLIAGVKEQFF
CDR3nt: TGCAGCGTTGATCGGGGATTAATAGCGGGAGTGAAAGAGCAGTTCTTC
j_gene: TRBJ2-1
abundance: few
d_gene: TRBD2
len: 16
v_gene: TRBV29-1

CDR3aa: CASSDSTGGYNEQFF
CDR3nt: TGTGCCAGCAGTGACTCGACAGGGGGCTACAATGAGCAGTTCTTC
j_gene: TRBJ2-1
abundance: -
d_gene: TRBD1
len: 15
v_gene: TRBV6-4

CDR3aa: CASSLDGGHSGFPHNEQFF
CDR3nt: TGTGCCAGCAGCTTAGACGGGGGGCACAGCGGATTCCCCCACAATGAGCAGTTCTTC
j_gene: TRBJ2-1
abundance: -
d_gene: -
len: 19
v_gene: TRBV7-4

CDR3aa: CASSPGLTYEQYF
CDR3nt: TGTGCCAGCAGCCCCGGACTAACCTACGAGCAGTACTTC
j_gene: TRBJ2-7
abundance: -
d_gene: -
len: 13
v_gene: TRBV9

CDR3aa: CASKSSGHIEKLFF
CDR3nt: TGTGCCAGCAAGTCCTCCGGACATATTGAAAAACTGTTTTTT
j_gene: TRBJ1-4
abundance: -
d_gene: -
len: 14
v_gene: TRBV2

CDR3aa: CASSQWTSGSGGDTQYF
CDR3nt: TGCGCCAGCAGCCAATGGACTAGCGGGAGTGGTGGAGATACGCAGTATTTT
j_gene: TRBJ2-3
abundance: -
d_gene: TRBD2
len: 17
v_gene: TRBV4-3

CDR3aa: CASSDSGTKETQYF
CDR3nt: TGTGCCAGCAGTGACTCAGGGACAAAAGAGACCCAGTACTTC
j_gene: TRBJ2-5
abundance: -
d_gene: -
len: 14
v_gene: TRBV6-5

CDR3aa: CASRGAGVEAEQFF
CDR3nt: TGTGCCAGTAGGGGGGCGGGAGTGGAAGCTGAGCAGTTCTTC
j_gene: TRBJ2-1
abundance: -
d_gene: -
len: 14
v_gene: TRBV19

CDR3aa: CASSLGTSGSTDTQYF
CDR3nt: TGCGCCAGCAGCTTAGGGACTAGCGGGAGCACAGATACGCAGTATTTT
j_gene: TRBJ2-3
abundance: -
d_gene: TRBD2
len: 16
v_gene: TRBV5-1

CDR3aa: CASSRPGTGRSTIYF
CDR3nt: TGTGCCAGCAGCCGACCCGGGACAGGGAGAAGCACCATATATTTT
j_gene: TRBJ1-3
abundance: -
d_gene: TRBD1
len: 15
v_gene: TRBV28

CDR3aa: CASGGTYEQYF
CDR3nt: TGTGCCAGCGGGGGGACCTACGAGCAGTACTTC
j_gene: TRBJ2-7
abundance: few
d_gene: -
len: 11
v_gene: TRBV28

CDR3aa: CASSSTGQTTNEKLFF
CDR3nt: TGCGCCAGCAGCTCTACAGGACAGACAACTAATGAAAAACTGTTTTTT
j_gene: TRBJ1-4
abundance: -
d_gene: -
len: 16
v_gene: TRBV5-1

CDR3aa: CASSPGGNQMSPLHF
CDR3nt: TGTGCCAGCTCACCTGGAGGGAATCAAATGTCGCCCCTCCACTTT
j_gene: TRBJ1-6
abundance: -
d_gene: -
len: 15
v_gene: TRBV18

CDR3aa: CASSLRSWYDLNTEAFF
CDR3nt: TGTGCCAGCAGTTTAAGGAGTTGGTACGATCTTAACACTGAAGCTTTCTTT
j_gene: TRBJ1-1
abundance: -
d_gene: -
len: 17
v_gene: TRBV28

CDR3aa: CASSLWTSGRSEQFF
CDR3nt: TGCGCCAGCAGCCTATGGACTAGCGGGAGATCTGAGCAGTTCTTC
j_gene: TRBJ2-1
abundance: -
d_gene: TRBD2
len: 15
v_gene: TRBV5-1